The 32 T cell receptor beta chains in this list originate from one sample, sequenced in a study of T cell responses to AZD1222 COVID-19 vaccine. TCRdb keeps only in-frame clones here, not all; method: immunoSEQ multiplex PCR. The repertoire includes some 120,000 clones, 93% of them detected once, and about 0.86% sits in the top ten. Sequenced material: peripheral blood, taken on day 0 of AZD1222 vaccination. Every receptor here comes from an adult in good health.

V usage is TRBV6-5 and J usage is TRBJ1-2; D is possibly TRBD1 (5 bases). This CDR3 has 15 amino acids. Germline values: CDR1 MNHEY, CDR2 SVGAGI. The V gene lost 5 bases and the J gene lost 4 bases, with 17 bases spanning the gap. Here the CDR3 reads CASSPGSRAAYGYTF. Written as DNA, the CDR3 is TGTGCCAGCAGTCCCGGGTCCAGGGCTGCCTATGGCTACACCTTC.

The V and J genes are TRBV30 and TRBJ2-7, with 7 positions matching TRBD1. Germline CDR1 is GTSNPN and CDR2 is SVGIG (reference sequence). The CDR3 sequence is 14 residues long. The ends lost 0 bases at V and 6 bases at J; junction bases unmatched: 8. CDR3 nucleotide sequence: TGTGCCTGGAGTGTAGGTCAGGGGGAAAGCGAGCAGTACTTC. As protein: CAWSVGQGESEQYF.

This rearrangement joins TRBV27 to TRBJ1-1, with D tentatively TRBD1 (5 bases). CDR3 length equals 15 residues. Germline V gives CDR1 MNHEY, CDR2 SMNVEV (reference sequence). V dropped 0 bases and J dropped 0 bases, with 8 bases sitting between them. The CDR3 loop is CASSLSRGMNTEAFF. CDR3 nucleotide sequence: TGTGCCAGCAGTTTATCGCGGGGCATGAACACTGAAGCTTTCTTT.

This chain's CDR3 is CATSSEGAFGYTF. The CDR3 nucleotides read TGTGCCACCAGCAGTGAGGGAGCGTTTGGCTACACCTTC. This chain links TRBV15 with TRBJ1-2; no clear D. Trimming took 3 bases from V and 7 from J, leaving 12 bases between them. The CDR3 is made up of 13 amino acids. Germline CDR1 LNHNV, CDR2 YYDKDF (reference sequence). The complete variable domain, with remaining parts taken from reference TRBV15 and TRBJ1-2, reads DAMVIQNPRYQVTQFGKPVTLSCSQTLNHNVMYWYQQKSSQAPKLLFHYYDKDFNNEADTPDNFQSRRPNTSFCFLDIRSPGLGDTAMYLCATSSEGAFGYTFGSGTRLTVV.

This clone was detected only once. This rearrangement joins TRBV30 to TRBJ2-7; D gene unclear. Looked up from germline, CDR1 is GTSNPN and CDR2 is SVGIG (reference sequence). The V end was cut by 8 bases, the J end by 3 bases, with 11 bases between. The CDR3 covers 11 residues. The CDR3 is CALQKSYEQYF. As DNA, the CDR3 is TGTGCCCTACAGAAGAGCTACGAGCAGTACTTC.

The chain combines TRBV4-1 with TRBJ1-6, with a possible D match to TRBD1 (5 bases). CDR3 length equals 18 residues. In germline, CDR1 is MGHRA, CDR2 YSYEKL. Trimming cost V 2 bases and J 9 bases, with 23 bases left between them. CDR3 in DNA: TGCGCCAGCAGCCAACAAGAGTCGTCCTCTCTGGGGGGTTCACCCCTCCACTTT. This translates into CASSQQESSSLGGSPLHF.

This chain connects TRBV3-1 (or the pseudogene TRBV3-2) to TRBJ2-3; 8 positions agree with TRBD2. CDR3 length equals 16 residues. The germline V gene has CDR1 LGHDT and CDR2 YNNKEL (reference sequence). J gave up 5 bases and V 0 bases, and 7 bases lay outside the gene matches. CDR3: CASSQDGGGGIDTQYF. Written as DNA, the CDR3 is TGTGCCAGCAGCCAAGATGGGGGCGGGGGGATAGATACGCAGTATTTT.

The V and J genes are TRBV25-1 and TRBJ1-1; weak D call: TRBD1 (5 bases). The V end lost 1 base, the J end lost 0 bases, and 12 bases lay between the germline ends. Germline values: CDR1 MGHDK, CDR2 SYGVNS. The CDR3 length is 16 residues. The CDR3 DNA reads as TGTGCCAGCAGTGAATCCCTAGGACACCTGAACACTGAAGCTTTCTTT. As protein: CASSESLGHLNTEAFF.

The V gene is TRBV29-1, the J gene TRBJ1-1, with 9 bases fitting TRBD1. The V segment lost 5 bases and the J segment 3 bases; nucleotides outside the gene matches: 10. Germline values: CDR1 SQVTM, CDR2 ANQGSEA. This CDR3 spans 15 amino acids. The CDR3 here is CSVSWHRTGDTEAFF. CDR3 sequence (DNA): TGCAGCGTTTCGTGGCATAGGACAGGGGACACTGAAGCTTTCTTT.

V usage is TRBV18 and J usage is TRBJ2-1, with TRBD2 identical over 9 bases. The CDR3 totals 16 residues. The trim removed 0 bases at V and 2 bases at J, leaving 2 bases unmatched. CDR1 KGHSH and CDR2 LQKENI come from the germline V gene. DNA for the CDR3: TGTGCCAGCTCACCACCGGGCGGGGGGGCCTACAATGAGCAGTTCTTC. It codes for CASSPPGGGAYNEQFF.

The CDR3 protein is CASSLTGRPGWDTIYF. DNA of the CDR3: TGTGCCAGCAGTTTAACCGGACGGCCGGGATGGGACACCATATATTTT. J is TRBJ1-3 and V is TRBV27; D is undetermined. The germline V and J ends were trimmed by 2 bases and 8 bases, with 19 bases remaining between them. Germline values: CDR1 MNHEY, CDR2 SMNVEV (reference sequence). CDR3 length equals 16 residues.

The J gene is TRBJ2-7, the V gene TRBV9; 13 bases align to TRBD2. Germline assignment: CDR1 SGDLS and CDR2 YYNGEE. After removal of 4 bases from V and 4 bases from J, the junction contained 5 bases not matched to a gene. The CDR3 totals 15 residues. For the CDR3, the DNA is TGTGCCAGCAGCCCGACTAGCGGGGGGCAGTACGAGCAGTACTTC. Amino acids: CASSPTSGGQYEQYF. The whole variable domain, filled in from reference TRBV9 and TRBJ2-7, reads DSGVTQTPKHLITATGQRVTLRCSPRSGDLSVYWYQQSLDQGLQFLIQYYNGEERAKGNILERFSAQQFPDLHSELNLSSLELGDSALYFCASSPTSGGQYEQYFGPGTRLTVT.

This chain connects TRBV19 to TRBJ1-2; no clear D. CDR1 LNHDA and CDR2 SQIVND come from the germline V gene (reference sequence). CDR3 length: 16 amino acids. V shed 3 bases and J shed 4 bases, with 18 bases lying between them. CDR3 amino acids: CASSIVWRAIGYGYTF. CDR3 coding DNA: TGTGCCAGTAGTATTGTTTGGCGGGCGATTGGCTATGGCTACACCTTC. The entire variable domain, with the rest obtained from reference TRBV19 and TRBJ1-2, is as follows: DGGITQSPKYLFRKEGQNVTLSCEQNLNHDAMYWYRQDPGQGLRLIYYSQIVNDFQKGDIAEGYSVSREKKESFPLTVTSAQKNPTAFYLCASSIVWRAIGYGYTFGSGTRLTVV.

CDR3 DNA: TGCGCCAGCAGCGGGGGAGTGGCAACTAATGAAAAACTGTTTTTT. This codes for CASSGGVATNEKLFF. The V gene is TRBV5-1, the J gene TRBJ1-4; a weak D match, TRBD1 (5 bases). Germline CDR1 is SGHRS and CDR2 is YFSETQ. Trimming cost V 4 bases and J 0 bases, with 10 bases left between them. The CDR3 is 15 amino acids.

The CDR3 bases are TGTGCCAGTAGTCCCTCGGCAGGGGGGGCCTATGGCTACACCTTC. As protein: CASSPSAGGAYGYTF. J is TRBJ1-2 and V is TRBV19; 7 bases map to TRBD1. With V trimmed by 5 bases and J by 4 bases, 10 bases remained unmatched. The CDR3 extends over 15 amino acids. Germline values: CDR1 LNHDA, CDR2 SQIVND (reference sequence). Variable domain in full (rest from reference TRBV19 and TRBJ1-2): DGGITQSPKYLFRKEGQNVTLSCEQNLNHDAMYWYRQDPGQGLRLIYYSQIVNDFQKGDIAEGYSVSREKKESFPLTVTSAQKNPTAFYLCASSPSAGGAYGYTFGSGTRLTVV.

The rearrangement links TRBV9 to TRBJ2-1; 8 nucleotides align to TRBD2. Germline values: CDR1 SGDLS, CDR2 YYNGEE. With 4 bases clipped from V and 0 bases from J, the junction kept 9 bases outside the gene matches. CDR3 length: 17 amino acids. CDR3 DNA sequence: TGTGCCAGCAGCTCCCGGCGGGGGGCCATCTCCTACAATGAGCAGTTCTTC. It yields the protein CASSSRRGAISYNEQFF.

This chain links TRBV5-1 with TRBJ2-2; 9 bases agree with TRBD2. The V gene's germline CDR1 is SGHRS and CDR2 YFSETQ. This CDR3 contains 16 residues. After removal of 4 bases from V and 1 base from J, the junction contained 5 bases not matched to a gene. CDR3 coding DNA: TGCGCCAGCAGCACAAGACTAGCGGAGAACACCGGGGAGCTGTTTTTT. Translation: CASSTRLAENTGELFF.

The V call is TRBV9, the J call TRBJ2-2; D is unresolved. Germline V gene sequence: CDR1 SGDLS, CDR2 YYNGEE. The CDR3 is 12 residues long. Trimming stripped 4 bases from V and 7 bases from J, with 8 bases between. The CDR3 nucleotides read TGTGCCAGCAGCCCCTCGAGCGGGGAGCTGTTTTTT. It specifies CASSPSSGELFF.

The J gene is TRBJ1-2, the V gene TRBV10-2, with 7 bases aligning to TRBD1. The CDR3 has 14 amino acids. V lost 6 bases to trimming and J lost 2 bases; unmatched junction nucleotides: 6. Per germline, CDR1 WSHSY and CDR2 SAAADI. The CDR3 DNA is TGCGCCAGCAGCGGACAGGAGACAAACTATGGCTACACCTTC. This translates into CASSGQETNYGYTF.

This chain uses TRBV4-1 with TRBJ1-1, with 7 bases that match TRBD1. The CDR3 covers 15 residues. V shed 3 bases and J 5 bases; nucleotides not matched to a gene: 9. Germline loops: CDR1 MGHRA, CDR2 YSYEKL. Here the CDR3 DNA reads TGCGCCAGCAGCCAGACAGGGAGGATATGGACTGAAGCTTTCTTT. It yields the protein CASSQTGRIWTEAFF.

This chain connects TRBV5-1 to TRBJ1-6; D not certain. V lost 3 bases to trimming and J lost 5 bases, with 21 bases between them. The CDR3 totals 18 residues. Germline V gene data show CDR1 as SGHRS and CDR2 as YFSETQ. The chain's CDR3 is CASSSQGLELLNNSPLHF. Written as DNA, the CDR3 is TGCGCCAGCAGCTCCCAAGGCCTCGAGTTACTGAATAATTCACCCCTCCACTTT.

CDR3 in DNA: TGTGCCAGCAGCGTAGAAGGGGGGATGGGCTATGGCTACACCTTC. It codes for CASSVEGGMGYGYTF. The V gene is TRBV9, the J gene TRBJ1-2; TRBD1 is a possible D gene (6 bases). Trimming took off 0 bases at V and 4 bases at J, with 13 bases between the two ends. The CDR3 covers 15 residues. The germline CDR1 and CDR2 sequences are SGDLS and YYNGEE.

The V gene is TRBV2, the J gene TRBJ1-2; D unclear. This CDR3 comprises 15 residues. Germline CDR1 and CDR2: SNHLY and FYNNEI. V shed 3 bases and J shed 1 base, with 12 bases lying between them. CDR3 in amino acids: CASSDQAVFNYGYTF. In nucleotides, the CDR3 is TGTGCCAGCAGTGACCAGGCGGTTTTTAACTATGGCTACACCTTC.

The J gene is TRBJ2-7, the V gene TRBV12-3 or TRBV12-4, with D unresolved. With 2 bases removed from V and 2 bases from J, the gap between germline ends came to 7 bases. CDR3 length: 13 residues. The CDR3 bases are TGTGCCAGCAGTTTAAAGTACACCTACGAGCAGTACTTC. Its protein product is CASSLKYTYEQYF.

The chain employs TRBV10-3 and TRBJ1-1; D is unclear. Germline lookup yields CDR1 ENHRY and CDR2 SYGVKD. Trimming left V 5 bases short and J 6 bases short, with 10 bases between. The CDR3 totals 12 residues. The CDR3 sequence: CAISTTSAEAFF. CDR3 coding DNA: TGTGCCATCAGTACGACCAGCGCTGAAGCTTTCTTT.

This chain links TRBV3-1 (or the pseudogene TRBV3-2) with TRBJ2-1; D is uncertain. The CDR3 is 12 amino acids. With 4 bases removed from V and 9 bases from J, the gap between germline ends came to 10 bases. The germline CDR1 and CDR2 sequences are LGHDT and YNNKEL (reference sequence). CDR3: CASSPLGREQFF. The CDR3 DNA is TGTGCCAGCAGCCCCCTGGGTCGTGAGCAGTTCTTC.

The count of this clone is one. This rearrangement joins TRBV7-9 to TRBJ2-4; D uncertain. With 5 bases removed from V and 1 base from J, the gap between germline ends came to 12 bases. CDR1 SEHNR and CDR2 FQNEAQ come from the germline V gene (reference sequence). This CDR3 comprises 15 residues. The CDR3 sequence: CASSLRDGAKNIQYF. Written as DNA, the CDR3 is TGTGCCAGCAGCCTCAGAGACGGGGCCAAAAACATTCAGTACTTC.

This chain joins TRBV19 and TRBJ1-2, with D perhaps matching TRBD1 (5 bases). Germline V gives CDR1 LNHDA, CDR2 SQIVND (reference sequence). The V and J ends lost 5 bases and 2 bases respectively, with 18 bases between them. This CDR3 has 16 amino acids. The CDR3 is CASSGTWRVGNYGYTF. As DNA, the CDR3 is TGTGCCAGTAGTGGGACCTGGAGGGTAGGGAACTATGGCTACACCTTC.

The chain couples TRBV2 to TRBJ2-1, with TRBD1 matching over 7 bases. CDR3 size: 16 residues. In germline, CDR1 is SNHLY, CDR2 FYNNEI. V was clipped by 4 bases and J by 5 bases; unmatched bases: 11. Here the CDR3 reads CASSVVSGTANNEQFF. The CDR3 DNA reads TGTGCCAGCAGTGTGGTATCTGGGACAGCTAACAATGAGCAGTTCTTC.

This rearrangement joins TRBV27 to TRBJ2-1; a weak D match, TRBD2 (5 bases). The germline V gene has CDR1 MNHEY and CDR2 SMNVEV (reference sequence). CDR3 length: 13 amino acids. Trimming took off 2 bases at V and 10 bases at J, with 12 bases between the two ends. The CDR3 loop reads CASSLMWSGEQFF. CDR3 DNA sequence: TGTGCCAGCAGTTTAATGTGGTCGGGGGAGCAGTTCTTC.

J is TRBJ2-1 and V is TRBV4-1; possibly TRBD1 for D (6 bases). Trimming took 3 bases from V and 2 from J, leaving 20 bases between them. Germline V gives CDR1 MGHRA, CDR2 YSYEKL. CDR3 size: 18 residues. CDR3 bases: TGCGCCAGCAGCCAGACCCCGAACCCAGGGGCTGCCTACAATGAGCAGTTCTTC. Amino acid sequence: CASSQTPNPGAAYNEQFF.

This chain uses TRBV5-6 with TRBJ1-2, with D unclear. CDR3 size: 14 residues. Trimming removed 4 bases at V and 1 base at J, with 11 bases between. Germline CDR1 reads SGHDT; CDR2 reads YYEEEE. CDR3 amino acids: CASSRTDLNYGYTF. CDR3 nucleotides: TGTGCCAGCAGCCGGACGGATCTTAACTATGGCTACACCTTC.